Shown below are 8 T cell receptor beta chains from a single sample sequenced in a study of molecular identifiers for immune sequencing clone quantification (dated by TCRdb to the late 2010s). Libraries were prepared through PCR. Instrument used: Illumina HiSeq 4000. In-frame beta chains were kept once TCRdb had trimmed the public reads at Q25 with fastp and called clones with MiXCR. Entries are consolidated by CDR3 protein sequence, retaining the most common genes and DNA. Within this sample are 490,000 or so distinct CDR3 sequences, with around a fifth of them counted one time only. Jointly, the top ten make up approximately 0.84% of the sample. Material: naive CD8+ T cells from blood, with Jurkat cell RNA spiked in. Taken with the paper, the label for cell subset or site translates to: FACS-sorted CD8+CD4-CCR7+CD45RA+ naive T cells. Receptors were obtained from a human donor in good health. Some libraries in this study had Jurkat cell RNA spiked in.

In its sample, this clonotype was seen many times. This chain connects TRBV7-2 to TRBJ2-7; a possible D gene is TRBD1 (7 bases). This CDR3 has 14 residues. Germline V gene lookup returns CDR1 SGHTA and CDR2 FQGNSA. Trimming took 0 bases from V and 9 from J, leaving 15 bases between them. CDR3: CASSLAAGQRWQYF. For the CDR3, the DNA is TGTGCCAGCAGCTTAGCCGCGGGACAGAGATGGCAGTACTTC.

For this clonotype: A clone one base away is much larger, so this may be a read error. V gene TRBV10-2 combines with J gene TRBJ2-7, with a possible D match to TRBD1 (6 bases). The V gene's germline CDR1 is WSHSY and CDR2 SAAADI. The CDR3 spans 14 residues. CDR3 sequence: CTSSPAQGSYEQYF. CDR3 nucleotides: TGCACCAGCAGTCCAGCACAGGGCTCCTACGAGCAGTACTTC.

The chain joins TRBV5-1 to TRBJ2-7; D gene uncertain. The CDR3 runs to 15 residues. V gave up 0 bases and J gave up 3 bases, with 13 bases separating them. Germline loops: CDR1 SGHRS, CDR2 YFSETQ. CDR3 loop: CASSLGVGLNYEQYF. The CDR3 DNA is TGCGCCAGCAGCTTGGGAGTTGGTCTGAACTACGAGCAGTACTTC.

The chain joins TRBV4-1 to TRBJ2-7; D remains unclear. This CDR3 comprises 15 residues. The germline gives CDR1 MGHRA, CDR2 YSYEKL. Trimming shortened V by 1 base and J by 3 bases, and 13 bases separated the two germline ends. The DNA for the CDR3 is TGCGCCAGCAGCCAAGGAGGCCAAAAGTACTACGAGCAGTACTTC. This gives the protein CASSQGGQKYYEQYF.

The CDR3 DNA follows: TGCAGCGTTGAAGAGGGGACTAGCTACGAGCAGTACTTC. Amino acids: CSVEEGTSYEQYF. The chain uses TRBV29-1 and TRBJ2-7; the match to TRBD2 covers 8 bases. The germline gives CDR1 SQVTM, CDR2 ANQGSEA. V trimming: 0 bases; J trimming: 3 bases; junction bases outside the gene matches: 1. The length of the CDR3 is 13 residues.

This clonotype was seen many times. V usage is TRBV29-1 and J usage is TRBJ1-1; D call uncertain. V lost 4 bases and J 12 bases, leaving 18 bases between the germline ends. The germline gives CDR1 SQVTM, CDR2 ANQGSEA. There are 12 residues in the CDR3. The CDR3 reads CSVVVRPGLTFF. The CDR3 coding sequence is TGCAGCGTTGTAGTCCGGCCGGGGTTGACTTTCTTT.

On this clonotype itself: A read error is possible here, since a much larger clone lies one base away. The conserved closing phenylalanine or tryptophan is absent in this CDR3, likely reflecting a read error. This chain links TRBV7-2 with TRBJ2-1; no definite D call. This CDR3 spans 12 amino acids. Germline CDR1 is SGHTA and CDR2 is FQGNSA. The ends were cut back, 5 bases at V and 9 bases at J, with 11 bases in the middle. The CDR3: CASSTSRVEQFL. Here the CDR3 DNA reads TGTGCCAGCAGCACCAGTCGGGTTGAGCAGTTCCTC.

In this sample, this clonotype turned up a few times. The chain employs TRBV11-2 and TRBJ2-3; D might be TRBD1 (5 bases). CDR1 SGHAT and CDR2 FQNNGV come from the germline V gene. V was cut by 5 bases and J by 6 bases, with 18 bases left in between. CDR3 length equals 15 residues. Written as DNA, the CDR3 is TGTGCCAGCAGCCCGCCCCCCAGGGAAGGTGATACGCAGTATTTT. Translation gives CASSPPPREGDTQYF.